A single sample gave rise to the 17 T cell receptor beta chains below, sequenced in a study of blood T cell repertoires in COVID-19. Method: immunoSEQ multiplex PCR; TCRdb's copy keeps in-frame clones and lacks some. The sample lists roughly 110,000 clones, roughly 76% occurring once. Material: peripheral blood. The source is a human donor in a cohort sampled during active COVID-19.

This clone was seen a few times. J is TRBJ1-2 and V is TRBV7-2; TRBD1 matches at 7 bases. The CDR3 runs to 13 residues. V lost 3 bases to trimming and J lost 3 bases; unmatched junction nucleotides: 1. CDR1 SGHTA and CDR2 FQGNSA come from the germline V gene. The CDR3 bases are TGTGCCAGCAGCTTCGACAGGGACTATGGCTACACCTTC. Its protein product is CASSFDRDYGYTF. Full variable domain (missing parts from reference TRBV7-2 and TRBJ1-2): GAGVSQSPSNKVTEKGKDVELRCDPISGHTALYWYRQSLGQGLEFLIYFQGNSAPDKSGLPSDRFSAERTGGSVSTLTIQRTQQEDSAVYLCASSFDRDYGYTFGSGTRLTVV.

This clone occurred once. This sequence joins TRBV6-5 and TRBJ2-7; 9 nucleotides agree with TRBD2. Germline V CDR1 and CDR2: MNHEY, SVGAGI. CDR3 length: 13 residues. The V gene end was trimmed by 5 bases and the J gene end by 3 bases; junction bases not matched to a gene: 2. This chain's CDR3 is CASSQRGVYEQYF. CDR3 coding DNA: TGTGCCAGCAGTCAGCGGGGGGTCTACGAGCAGTACTTC.

This clone was found a few times. The V gene is TRBV6-2 or TRBV6-3, the J gene TRBJ1-1; the D gene is possibly TRBD1 (6 bases). Trimming pared 5 bases from V and 4 bases from J, leaving 14 bases between. This CDR3 comprises 14 residues. Germline V gene sequence: CDR1 MNHEY, CDR2 SVGEGT. The CDR3 loop reads CASSDNRAVTEAFF. Written as DNA, the CDR3 is TGTGCCAGCAGTGATAACAGGGCAGTCACTGAAGCTTTCTTT.

The chain is built from TRBV12-3 or TRBV12-4 and TRBJ1-1, with a tentative D call TRBD1 (5 bases). V was shortened by 8 bases and J by 5 bases, with 15 bases between the two germline ends. The CDR3 is made up of 13 amino acids. CDR3 sequence reads: CASSQGGGTEAFF. In DNA form, the CDR3 reads TGTGCCAGCTCCCAGGGAGGAGGGACTGAAGCTTTCTTT.

The V call is TRBV10-3, the J call TRBJ1-6, with unresolved D. The ends were cut back, 0 bases at V and 7 bases at J, with 4 bases in the middle. CDR1 is ENHRY and CDR2 is SYGVKD in the germline V gene. This CDR3 is built from 13 residues. Written as DNA, the CDR3 is TGTGCCATCAGTGAGTCGACAAATTCACCCCTCCACTTT. Amino acids: CAISESTNSPLHF.

The chain links TRBV6-6 to TRBJ2-5, with D possibly matching TRBD2 (5 bases). This CDR3 is 13 amino acids long. Germline loops: CDR1 MNHNY, CDR2 SVGAGI (reference sequence). Trimming took 8 bases from V and 1 from J, leaving 11 bases between them. CDR3 sequence: CASEGGIQETQYF. The CDR3 DNA is TGTGCCAGCGAGGGTGGGATCCAAGAGACCCAGTACTTC.

V is TRBV7-3 and J is TRBJ1-2; D is possibly TRBD1 (6 bases). The germline V gene encodes CDR1 SGHTA and CDR2 FQGTGA. Trimming stripped 5 bases from V and 0 bases from J, with 16 bases between. The CDR3 spans 16 residues. In nucleotides, the CDR3 is TGTGCCAGCAGCCCTCATCAGGGGCCTGCTAACTATGGCTACACCTTC. It encodes CASSPHQGPANYGYTF.

This sequence joins TRBV6-2 or TRBV6-3 and TRBJ2-1, with TRBD1 as a possible D gene (5 bases). This CDR3 region has 12 residues. Deletions cut 0 bases from V and 9 bases from J, with 6 bases between. Germline V CDR1 and CDR2: MNHEY, SVGEGT. The CDR3 region has the DNA TGTGCCAGCAGTTACTCGGGGCCTGAGCAGTTCTTC. This codes for CASSYSGPEQFF.

The chain couples TRBV20-1 to TRBJ2-7; 8 bases line up with TRBD1. After removal of 6 bases from V and 5 bases from J, the junction contained 12 bases not matched to a gene. The CDR3 runs 14 residues. CDR1 and CDR2 (germline): DFQATT, SNEGSKA (reference sequence). The CDR3 DNA is TGCAGTGCCAGTCGCCTGGGACAGGAAGACGAGCAGTACTTC. It is translated as CSASRLGQEDEQYF.

CDR3 protein: CASSLGALAGVLTEAFF. CDR3 sequence (DNA): TGTGCCAGCAGCTTAGGGGCCTTGGCAGGGGTCCTCACTGAAGCTTTCTTT. The chain joins TRBV7-2 to TRBJ1-1, with D possibly TRBD1 on 6 matching bases. CDR3 size: 17 residues. Trimming removed 1 base from V and 4 bases from J, with 19 bases in between. The germline gives CDR1 SGHTA, CDR2 FQGNSA. The whole variable domain, filled in from reference TRBV7-2 and TRBJ1-1, reads GAGVSQSPSNKVTEKGKDVELRCDPISGHTALYWYRQSLGQGLEFLIYFQGNSAPDKSGLPSDRFSAERTGGSVSTLTIQRTQQEDSAVYLCASSLGALAGVLTEAFFGQGTRLTVV.

In this sample, this clone turned up a few times. J is TRBJ2-1 and V is TRBV7-9; 7 nucleotides agree with TRBD2. The CDR3 loop spans 15 amino acids. J was trimmed by 0 bases and V by 5 bases; bases with no gene match: 4. Germline assignment: CDR1 SEHNR and CDR2 FQNEAQ (reference sequence). This chain's CDR3 is CASSPAGSSYNEQFF. CDR3 coding DNA: TGTGCCAGCAGCCCAGCGGGGAGCTCCTACAATGAGCAGTTCTTC.

The V gene is TRBV4-3, the J gene TRBJ2-3; 9 bases are a match to TRBD2. Germline V gives CDR1 LGHNA, CDR2 YSLEER. V was clipped by 2 bases and J by 0 bases; unmatched bases: 3. The length of the CDR3 is 16 residues. The CDR3 bases are TGCGCCAGCAGCCAACGACTAGCGGTGAGCACAGATACGCAGTATTTT. This codes for CASSQRLAVSTDTQYF.

The CDR3 nucleotides read TGTGCCAGCAGTTTATCAGCGTACGAGCAGTACTTC. Protein sequence: CASSLSAYEQYF. The J gene is TRBJ2-7, the V gene TRBV28; D ambiguous. The CDR3 spans 12 residues. Germline V gene sequence: CDR1 MDHEN, CDR2 SYDVKM. Trimming cost V 1 base and J 4 bases, with 5 bases left between them.

This sequence joins TRBV7-6 and TRBJ1-2; perhaps TRBD1 as D (6 bases). From germline, CDR1 is SGHVS and CDR2 FNYEAQ. V dropped 1 base and J dropped 2 bases, with 11 bases sitting between them. The CDR3 sequence is 15 residues long. The CDR3 bases are TGTGCCAGCAGCTTAGGGGGACAAGGAAACTATGGCTACACCTTC. This translates into CASSLGGQGNYGYTF.

The chain carries TRBV5-6 and TRBJ1-5; D call uncertain. V was clipped by 1 base and J by 1 base, with 9 bases between them. Per germline, CDR1 SGHDT and CDR2 YYEEEE. The CDR3 has 15 amino acids. CDR3 region: CASSLYAVSNQPQHF. CDR3 coding DNA: TGTGCCAGCAGCTTGTATGCAGTCAGCAATCAGCCCCAGCATTTT.

This clone appeared a few times. The sample has other DNA sequences that encode this CDR3 too. This chain connects TRBV19 to TRBJ2-7, with 8 bases identical to TRBD1. Germline V CDR1 and CDR2: LNHDA, SQIVND (reference sequence). V lost 4 bases, J lost 3 bases, and 2 bases stayed unmatched. The CDR3 covers 13 residues. CDR3 nucleotides: TGTGCCAGTAGTAGAACAGGGGGCTACGAGCAGTACTTC. Translation gives CASSRTGGYEQYF.

The chain links TRBV27 to TRBJ2-1, with 11 bases lining up with TRBD1. The CDR3 is made up of 15 amino acids. The V and J ends lost 10 bases and 10 bases, in that order; junction bases with no gene match: 15. Germline V gene sequence: CDR1 MNHEY, CDR2 SMNVEV (reference sequence). The CDR3 DNA reads as TGTGCCACCAACGACCTGGGACAGGGGGAAGGGGAGCAGTTCTTC. It yields the protein CATNDLGQGEGEQFF.